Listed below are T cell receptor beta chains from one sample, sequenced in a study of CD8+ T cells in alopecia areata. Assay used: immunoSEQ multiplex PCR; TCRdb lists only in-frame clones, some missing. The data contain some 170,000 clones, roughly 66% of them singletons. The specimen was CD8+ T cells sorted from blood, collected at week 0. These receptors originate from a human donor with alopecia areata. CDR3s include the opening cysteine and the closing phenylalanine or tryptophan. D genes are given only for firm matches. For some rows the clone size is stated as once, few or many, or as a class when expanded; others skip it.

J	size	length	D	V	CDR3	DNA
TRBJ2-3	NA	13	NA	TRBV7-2	CASSLPWPDTQYF	TGTGCCAGCAGCCTCCCCTGGCCAGATACGCAGTATTTT
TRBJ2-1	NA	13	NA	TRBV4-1	CASSQRGYNEQFF	TGCGCCAGCAGCCAGCGGGGTTACAATGAGCAGTTCTTC
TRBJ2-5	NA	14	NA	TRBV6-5	CASRSGRLQETQYF	TGTGCCAGCAGATCGGGACGGCTACAAGAGACCCAGTACTTC
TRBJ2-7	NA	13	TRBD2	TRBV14	CASSASGMYEQYF	TGTGCCAGCTCTGCTAGCGGTATGTACGAGCAGTACTTC
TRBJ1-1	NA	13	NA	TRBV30	CAWSSPPNTGAFF	TGTGCCTGGAGTTCCCCCCCGAACACTGGAGCTTTCTTT
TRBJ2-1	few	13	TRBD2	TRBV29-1	CSVVGGAHNEQFF	TGCAGCGTTGTCGGGGGGGCCCACAATGAGCAGTTCTTC
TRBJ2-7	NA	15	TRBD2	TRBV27	CASSLSLSGSYEQYF	TGTGCCAGCAGTTTAAGCCTTAGCGGGTCCTACGAGCAGTACTTC
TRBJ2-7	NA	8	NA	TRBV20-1	CRAGEQYF	TGCAGGGCGGGCGAGCAGTACTTC
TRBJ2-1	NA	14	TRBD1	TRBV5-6	CASSLGTGFNEQFF	TGTGCCAGCAGCTTAGGGACAGGGTTCAATGAGCAGTTCTTC
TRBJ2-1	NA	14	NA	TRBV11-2	CASSLGWAANEQFF	TGTGCCAGCAGCTTAGGTTGGGCGGCAAATGAGCAGTTCTTC
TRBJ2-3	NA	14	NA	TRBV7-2	CASSVALGPDTQYF	TGTGCCAGCAGCGTTGCTCTAGGACCAGATACGCAGTATTTT
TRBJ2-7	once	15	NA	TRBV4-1	CASSQWDGGTYEQYF	TGCGCCAGCAGCCAATGGGACGGTGGAACCTACGAGCAGTACTTC
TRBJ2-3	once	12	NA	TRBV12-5	CASGLPGDTQYF	TGTGCTAGTGGTTTGCCTGGAGATACGCAGTATTTT
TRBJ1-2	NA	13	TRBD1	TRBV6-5	CASSTQGAGGYTF	TGTGCCAGCAGTACACAGGGGGCGGGGGGCTACACCTTC
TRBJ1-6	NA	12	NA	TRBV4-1	CASSQASSPLHF	TGCGCCAGCAGCCAAGCTTCATCACCCCTCCACTTT
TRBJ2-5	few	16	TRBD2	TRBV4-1	CASSLTPRGAGETQYF	TGCGCCAGCAGCCTCACGCCGCGGGGGGCTGGGGAGACCCAGTACTTC
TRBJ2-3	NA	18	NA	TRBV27	CASSLSSLVGARTDTQYF	TGTGCCAGCAGTTTAAGTTCCCTAGTGGGGGCTCGCACAGATACGCAGTATTTT
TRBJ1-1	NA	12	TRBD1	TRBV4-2	CASSPGGNEAFF	TGTGCCAGCAGCCCAGGGGGCAATGAAGCTTTCTTT
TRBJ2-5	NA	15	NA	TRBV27	CASSSIRETEETQYF	TGTGCCAGCAGTTCGATAAGGGAAACGGAGGAGACCCAGTACTTC
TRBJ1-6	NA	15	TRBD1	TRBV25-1	CASSEVDRVESPLHF	TGTGCCAGCAGTGAAGTTGACAGGGTCGAGTCACCCCTCCACTTT
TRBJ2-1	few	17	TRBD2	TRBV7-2	CASSPLASGESYNEQFF	TGTGCCAGCAGCCCACTGGCTAGCGGGGAATCCTACAATGAGCAGTTCTTC
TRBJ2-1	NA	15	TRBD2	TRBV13	CASILRAGAHNEQFF	TGTGCCAGCATCCTCCGAGCGGGGGCCCACAATGAGCAGTTCTTC